These 27 T cell receptor beta chains were all obtained from the same sample, sequenced in a study of T cell responses to AZD1222 COVID-19 vaccine. Data came from immunoSEQ multiplex PCR; TCRdb stores just in-frame clones and leaves some out. The profile shows approximately 270,000 clones, approximately 94% of them singletons. The sequenced sample was peripheral blood, obtained 28 days after the second AZD1222 dose. These receptors all stem from an adult who received the AZD1222 COVID-19 vaccine.

The gene calls are TRBV7-9 and TRBJ1-2, with 7 bases aligning to TRBD1. Germline V gene data show CDR1 as SEHNR and CDR2 as FQNEAQ (reference sequence). Trimming cost V 4 bases and J 8 bases; bases outside gene matches: 10. This CDR3 spans 14 amino acids. The CDR3 reads CASSSPEGARGYTF. The CDR3, as DNA: TGTGCCAGCAGCTCCCCCGAGGGGGCGCGGGGCTACACCTTC.

CDR3 residues: CAIGGLAVYNEQFF. In DNA form, the CDR3 reads TGTGCCATCGGCGGACTAGCGGTTTACAATGAGCAGTTCTTC. The J gene is TRBJ2-1, the V gene TRBV10-3; 10 bases are a match to TRBD2. The CDR3 runs to 14 residues. The germline V gene has CDR1 ENHRY and CDR2 SYGVKD. V lost 8 bases and J lost 4; bases outside the gene matches: 5.

The chain recombines TRBV5-8 with TRBJ1-6; perhaps TRBD1 as D (5 bases). There are 13 residues in the CDR3. Germline assignment: CDR1 SGHTS and CDR2 YDEGEE. V shed 5 bases and J shed 8 bases, with 11 bases lying between them. CDR3 DNA: TGTGCCAGCAGGCCACAGGAGTATTCACCCCTCCACTTT. Protein product: CASRPQEYSPLHF.

The rearrangement uses TRBV20-1 and TRBJ1-6; D remains ambiguous. The length of the CDR3 is 13 residues. Trimming removed 3 bases at V and 8 bases at J, with 11 bases between. Germline-derived CDR1 and CDR2 are DFQATT and SNEGSKA (reference sequence). In nucleotides, the CDR3 is TGCAGTGCTAGTGAGGGAATGGATTCACCCCTCCACTTT. It specifies CSASEGMDSPLHF.

This chain joins TRBV5-1 and TRBJ2-7; 8 bases line up with TRBD1. V was pared by 7 bases and J by 6 bases, with 3 bases of the junction left unmatched. Germline lookup yields CDR1 SGHRS and CDR2 YFSETQ. This CDR3 contains 11 residues. The CDR3 region is CASRRGREQYF. The CDR3 DNA reads as TGCGCCAGCCGCAGGGGGCGCGAGCAGTACTTC.

The sample holds a few counts of this clone. The rearrangement uses TRBV4-1 and TRBJ1-5, with a possible D match to TRBD1 (6 bases). With 1 base removed from V and 6 bases from J, the gap between germline ends came to 13 bases. Germline assignment: CDR1 MGHRA and CDR2 YSYEKL. This CDR3 has 15 residues. The CDR3 DNA reads TGCGCCAGCAGCCAAGTCGCTACAGGGACTCAGCCCCAGCATTTT. This codes for CASSQVATGTQPQHF.

The V and J genes are TRBV12-3 or TRBV12-4 and TRBJ2-2; 7 nucleotides align to TRBD2. The CDR3 covers 13 residues. V shed 6 bases and J 6 bases; nucleotides not matched to a gene: 4. The chain's CDR3 is CASSRGGSGELFF. The CDR3 bases are TGTGCCAGCAGCCGCGGGGGATCCGGGGAGCTGTTTTTT.

The genes are TRBV28 and TRBJ1-1, with D possibly being TRBD1 (5 bases). Germline lookup yields CDR1 MDHEN and CDR2 SYDVKM. The CDR3 has 14 amino acids. Trimming stripped 4 bases from V and 0 bases from J, with 9 bases between. CDR3 in amino acids: CASSWGTVNTEAFF. The CDR3 DNA sequence: TGTGCCAGCAGTTGGGGGACGGTGAACACTGAAGCTTTCTTT. Filled out from reference TRBV28 and TRBJ1-1, the complete variable domain reads DVKVTQSSRYLVKRTGEKVFLECVQDMDHENMFWYRQDPGLGLRLIYFSYDVKMKEKGDIPEGYSVSREKKERFSLILESASTNQTSMYLCASSWGTVNTEAFFGQGTRLTVV.

CDR3 bases: TGCGCCAGTAGGACAGGGGCCCACTCCTACAATGAGCAGTTCTTC. As protein: CASRTGAHSYNEQFF. The chain couples TRBV5-1 to TRBJ2-1; 9 nucleotides match TRBD1. Per germline, CDR1 SGHRS and CDR2 YFSETQ. CDR3 length: 15 amino acids. With 8 bases clipped from V and 0 bases from J, the junction kept 6 bases outside the gene matches.

V and J are TRBV7-7 and TRBJ2-2; D is ambiguous. CDR3 length: 15 residues. In germline, CDR1 is SSHAT, CDR2 FNYEAQ (reference sequence). V shed 11 bases and J shed 5 bases, with 21 bases lying between them. The CDR3 nucleotides are TGTGCCTCCTCCCGGTCAGGCCTCGGGACCGGGGAGCTGTTTTTT. Translated: CASSRSGLGTGELFF.

V and J are TRBV9 and TRBJ2-2; no clear D gene. This CDR3 spans 16 amino acids. V gave up 0 bases and J gave up 4 bases, with 13 bases separating them. In germline, CDR1 is SGDLS, CDR2 YYNGEE. CDR3 DNA sequence: TGTGCCAGCAGCGTAGAGGTCCAGTCTCCCACCGGGGAGCTGTTTTTT. This encodes CASSVEVQSPTGELFF.

The rearrangement uses TRBV5-1 and TRBJ2-3; D may be TRBD2 (6 bases). CDR1 SGHRS and CDR2 YFSETQ come from the germline V gene. V was trimmed by 4 bases and J by 5 bases, leaving 20 bases between them. This CDR3 spans 16 amino acids. DNA of the CDR3: TGCGCCAGCAGCCGCGAACAGAGTCGGGGAGGAGATACGCAGTATTTT. It specifies CASSREQSRGGDTQYF.

The chain links TRBV19 to TRBJ1-1; D unresolved. The germline CDR1 and CDR2 sequences are LNHDA and SQIVND (reference sequence). The CDR3 is 14 residues long. The V and J ends lost 5 bases and 3 bases respectively, with 13 bases between them. This chain's CDR3 is CASSGRGIDTEAFF. Here the CDR3 DNA reads TGTGCCAGTAGTGGTCGAGGGATTGACACTGAAGCTTTCTTT.

The chain carries TRBV28 and TRBJ1-2; D may be TRBD1 (5 bases). Germline CDR1 reads MDHEN; CDR2 reads SYDVKM. The germline V and J ends were trimmed by 6 bases and 8 bases, with 13 bases remaining between them. CDR3 length: 12 amino acids. This CDR3 is CASSPRQLGYTF. The DNA for the CDR3 is TGTGCCAGCAGCCCTAGACAGTTGGGCTACACCTTC.

The rearrangement links TRBV3-1 (or the pseudogene TRBV3-2) to TRBJ2-7; 11 nucleotides align to TRBD1. The ends lost 4 bases at V and 6 bases at J; junction bases unmatched: 5. CDR1 LGHDT and CDR2 YNNKEL come from the germline V gene (reference sequence). The CDR3 is made up of 14 amino acids. DNA for the CDR3: TGTGCCAGCAGCCCCGGGACAGGGGGTGGCGAGCAGTACTTC. Its translation is CASSPGTGGGEQYF.

This clone appeared a single time. The V and J genes are TRBV10-1 and TRBJ2-3, with 9 bases fitting TRBD2. The V gene's germline CDR1 is WNHNN and CDR2 SYGVQD (reference sequence). There are 14 residues in the CDR3. V dropped 4 bases and J dropped 1; count of bases not matched to a gene: 0. The CDR3 here is CASSASGGTDTQYF. In DNA, the CDR3 is TGCGCCAGCAGTGCTAGCGGGGGCACAGATACGCAGTATTTT.

V is TRBV19 and J is TRBJ2-3; possible D gene TRBD1, 6 bases. V was clipped by 6 bases and J by 4 bases, with 8 bases between them. The CDR3 is 12 residues long. Germline values: CDR1 LNHDA, CDR2 SQIVND (reference sequence). The CDR3 nucleotides read TGTGCCAGTAGCGACAGGTCAGATACGCAGTATTTT. Translating gives CASSDRSDTQYF.

This chain uses TRBV19 with TRBJ2-1; the D is unclear. Germline V gene sequence: CDR1 LNHDA, CDR2 SQIVND (reference sequence). This CDR3 region has 12 residues. Trimming removed 5 bases from V and 12 bases from J, with 14 bases in between. This CDR3 is CASSPRTGWQFF. The CDR3 DNA reads TGTGCCAGTAGTCCCCGGACCGGCTGGCAGTTCTTC.

The rearrangement joins TRBV3-1 (or the pseudogene TRBV3-2) to TRBJ1-5, with no clear D. The CDR3 is 12 amino acids. The V and J ends lost 4 bases and 6 bases respectively, with 7 bases between them. Per the germline V gene, CDR1 is LGHDT and CDR2 is YNNKEL (reference sequence). This CDR3 is CASSPYGQPQHF. The DNA of the CDR3 is TGTGCCAGCAGCCCCTACGGTCAGCCCCAGCATTTT.

The chain recombines TRBV5-1 with TRBJ2-4, with TRBD1 matching 7 bases. After removal of 4 bases from V and 6 bases from J, the junction contained 7 bases not matched to a gene. This CDR3 is built from 14 residues. Per the germline V gene, CDR1 is SGHRS and CDR2 is YFSETQ. CDR3 DNA sequence: TGCGCCAGCAGCACAACAGGGGTGACAAACATTCAGTACTTC. The encoded protein is CASSTTGVTNIQYF.

The CDR3 is CASSPPVSGANVLTF. The CDR3, as DNA: TGTGCCAGCTCACCCCCAGTATCTGGGGCCAACGTCCTGACTTTC. V and J are TRBV18 and TRBJ2-6; no definite D call. Germline V lookup: CDR1 KGHSH, CDR2 LQKENI. The CDR3 totals 15 residues. V was trimmed by 3 bases and J by 1 base, leaving 7 bases between them.

The J gene is TRBJ1-5, the V gene TRBV6-5; possible D gene TRBD1, 6 bases. Trimming pared 8 bases from V and 3 bases from J, leaving 11 bases between. Germline-derived CDR1 and CDR2 are MNHEY and SVGAGI. The CDR3 consists of 13 residues. The chain's CDR3 is CASGGQPNQPQHF. As DNA, the CDR3 is TGTGCCAGCGGGGGGCAGCCCAATCAGCCCCAGCATTTT.

The chain recombines TRBV7-9 with TRBJ2-5; 8 bases fit TRBD2. The CDR3 spans 13 residues. Per the germline V gene, CDR1 is SEHNR and CDR2 is FQNEAQ (reference sequence). With 2 bases clipped from V and 7 bases from J, the junction kept 3 bases outside the gene matches. CDR3: CASSLTLAGTQYF. DNA of the CDR3: TGTGCCAGCAGCTTAACCCTAGCGGGGACCCAGTACTTC. The full variable domain, in which reference TRBV7-9 and TRBJ2-5 provide the parts outside the CDR3, is DTGVSQNPRHKITKRGQNVTFRCDPISEHNRLYWYRQTLGQGPEFLTYFQNEAQLEKSRLLSDRFSAERPKGSFSTLEIQRTEQGDSAMYLCASSLTLAGTQYFGPGTRLLVL.

CDR3: CASSSDRGPDTQYF. The CDR3 region has the DNA TGTGCCAGCAGCTCGGACAGGGGTCCAGATACGCAGTATTTT. The chain links TRBV25-1 to TRBJ2-3; 9 bases align to TRBD1. The CDR3 is 14 amino acids. The J segment lost 4 bases and the V segment lost 6 bases, leaving 5 bases of the junction unmatched. The germline V gene has CDR1 MGHDK and CDR2 SYGVNS.

In regard to this clone: A junction end diverges from the germline sequence, so it may reflect a read error. The chain is built from TRBV27 and TRBJ1-3; D not resolved. CDR1 and CDR2 from the germline V gene are MNHEY and SMNVEV (reference sequence). CDR3 length: 9 residues. The CDR3 region is CASKEVTNF. DNA of the CDR3: TGTGCCAGCAAGGAAGTTACTAATTTT.

The V gene is TRBV15, the J gene TRBJ1-2, with a possible D match to TRBD1 (6 bases). The CDR3 covers 16 residues. Trimming took off 3 bases at V and 5 bases at J, with 19 bases between the two ends. Germline loops: CDR1 LNHNV, CDR2 YYDKDF (reference sequence). The DNA of the CDR3 is TGTGCCACCAGCAGCGGGGAGAGGGGGGGAGTATATGGCTACACCTTC. Its translation: CATSSGERGGVYGYTF. The whole variable domain, filled in from reference TRBV15 and TRBJ1-2, reads DAMVIQNPRYQVTQFGKPVTLSCSQTLNHNVMYWYQQKSSQAPKLLFHYYDKDFNNEADTPDNFQSRRPNTSFCFLDIRSPGLGDTAMYLCATSSGERGGVYGYTFGSGTRLTVV.

The V call is TRBV19, the J call TRBJ2-1, with 8 bases lining up with TRBD2. The CDR3 runs to 14 residues. After removal of 8 bases from V and 2 bases from J, the junction contained 5 bases not matched to a gene. Germline CDR1 reads LNHDA; CDR2 reads SQIVND (reference sequence). CDR3: CASSRGATYNEQFF. The CDR3, as DNA: TGTGCCAGTTCGCGGGGGGCCACCTACAATGAGCAGTTCTTC.